The clone carrying this T cell receptor (beta chain) was observed many times. The antigen is undetermined. Ahead of thyroid surgery, no patient had received treatment of any kind. TCRdb reanalyzed the PCR reads with MiXCR. Seen here are 100,000 or so clones, approximately 15% observed once, and the top ten hold 3% to 4.5%. This sample was taken from a study of metastatic and nonmetastatic thyroid tumors. General observations from the study: The reported finding was significantly higher TCR beta diversity in malignant thyroid tumors relative to benign nodules, in blood and tumor.

Germline CDR1 and CDR2: LGHDT and YNNKEL (reference sequence). V shed 0 bases and J shed 3 bases, with 27 bases lying between them. The CDR3 has 20 residues. The receptor was isolated from a female donor with papillary thyroid cancer or a benign thyroid nodule (not recorded which). Some clones in this sample may be carry-over from other donors' samples. The genes are TRBV3-1 and TRBJ2-7; D might be TRBD2 (5 bases). The sequenced material came from blood. CDR3 sequence: CASSQEGTLARAESYYEQYF. In DNA form, the CDR3 reads TGTGCCAGCAGCCAAGAAGGAACGCTAGCAAGGGCCGAGTCATACTACGAGCAGTACTTC.